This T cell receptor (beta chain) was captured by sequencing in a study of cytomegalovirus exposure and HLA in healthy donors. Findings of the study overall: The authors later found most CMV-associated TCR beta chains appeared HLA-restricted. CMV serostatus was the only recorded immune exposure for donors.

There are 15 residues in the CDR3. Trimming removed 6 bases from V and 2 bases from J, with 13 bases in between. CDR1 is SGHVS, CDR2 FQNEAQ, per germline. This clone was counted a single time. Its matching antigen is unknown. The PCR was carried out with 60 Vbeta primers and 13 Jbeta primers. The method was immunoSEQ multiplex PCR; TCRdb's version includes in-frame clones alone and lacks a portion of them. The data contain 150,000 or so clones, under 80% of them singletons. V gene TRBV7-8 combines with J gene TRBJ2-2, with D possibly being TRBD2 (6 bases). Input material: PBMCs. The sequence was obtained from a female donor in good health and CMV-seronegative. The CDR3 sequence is CASRKRERNTGELFF. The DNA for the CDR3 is TGTGCCAGCAGGAAACGGGAGCGAAACACCGGGGAGCTGTTTTTT.